A single sample gave rise to the 27 T cell receptor beta chains below, sequenced in a study of cytomegalovirus exposure and HLA in healthy donors. The PCR used 60 Vbeta and 13 Jbeta primers. Data came from immunoSEQ multiplex PCR; TCRdb stores just in-frame clones and leaves some out. The sample has around 140,000 clones, approximately 80% seen once. Sequencing used PBMCs. The receptors here all came from a woman in her sixties or seventies in good health and CMV-seronegative.

V is TRBV7-2 and J is TRBJ1-2; D is unclear. Germline V CDR1 and CDR2: SGHTA, FQGNSA. This CDR3 spans 13 amino acids. Trimming pared 0 bases from V and 1 base from J, leaving 3 bases between. Here the CDR3 DNA reads TGTGCCAGCAGCTTAGCTCTTAACTATGGCTACACCTTC. Encoded protein: CASSLALNYGYTF.

This clone was counted only a few times. The J gene is TRBJ2-1, the V gene TRBV11-2; 9 positions match TRBD2. The CDR3 covers 16 residues. With 0 bases clipped from V and 0 bases from J, the junction kept 0 bases outside the gene matches. Germline V gives CDR1 SGHAT, CDR2 FQNNGV. CDR3: CASSLEGLASYNEQFF. CDR3 nucleotides: TGTGCCAGCAGCTTAGAGGGACTAGCCTCCTACAATGAGCAGTTCTTC.

The chain couples TRBV7-2 to TRBJ1-2; the D is unclear. CDR1 and CDR2 (germline): SGHTA, FQGNSA. Between the trimmed V and J ends, which lost 2 bases and 7 bases, there was a span of 17 bases. The CDR3 is 15 amino acids. The CDR3, as DNA: TGTGCCAGCAGCTTAAGAGTTTGGGCAGCCCTTGGCTACACCTTC. Its translation is CASSLRVWAALGYTF. The variable domain in full, completed from reference TRBV7-2 and TRBJ1-2, reads GAGVSQSPSNKVTEKGKDVELRCDPISGHTALYWYRQSLGQGLEFLIYFQGNSAPDKSGLPSDRFSAERTGGSVSTLTIQRTQQEDSAVYLCASSLRVWAALGYTFGSGTRLTVV.

The chain couples TRBV10-3 to TRBJ2-7; 9 positions match TRBD2. The CDR3 loop spans 16 amino acids. With 2 bases clipped from V and 6 bases from J, the junction kept 11 bases outside the gene matches. Germline values: CDR1 ENHRY, CDR2 SYGVKD. This CDR3 is CAISEGPIAGEGEQYF. CDR3 sequence (DNA): TGTGCCATCAGTGAGGGTCCGATAGCGGGAGAGGGCGAGCAGTACTTC.

CDR3 protein: CASSRPGSYEQYF. The CDR3 DNA is TGTGCCAGCAGCCGGCCAGGCTCCTACGAGCAGTACTTC. This chain links TRBV5-4 with TRBJ2-5, with D hard to call. The tail of the sequence fits TRBJ2-7 better, so the J call may be wrong. Per the germline V gene, CDR1 is SGHNT and CDR2 is YYREEE (reference sequence). This CDR3 is 13 amino acids long.

There are a few counts of this clone. The rearrangement uses TRBV18 and TRBJ2-6, with 7 nucleotides matching TRBD2. With 5 bases clipped from V and 0 bases from J, the junction kept 7 bases outside the gene matches. The CDR3 sequence is 17 residues long. Germline V CDR1 and CDR2: KGHSH, LQKENI. Written as DNA, the CDR3 is TGTGCCAGCTCATCAACTAGCGTAAACTCTGGGGCCAACGTCCTGACTTTC. This encodes CASSSTSVNSGANVLTF. Based on the CDR3 plus reference TRBV18 and TRBJ2-6, the full variable domain is NAGVMQNPRHLVRRRGQEARLRCSPMKGHSHVYWYRQLPEEGLKFMVYLQKENIIDESGMPKERFSAEFPKEGPSILRIQQVVRGDSAAYFCASSSTSVNSGANVLTFGAGSRLTVL.

V usage is TRBV6-6 and J usage is TRBJ2-1, with 9 bases aligning to TRBD2. Germline V gene data show CDR1 as MNHNY and CDR2 as SVGAGI (reference sequence). V shed 2 bases, J shed 7 bases, and the junction held 6 bases outside the gene matches. The CDR3 consists of 15 residues. The CDR3 sequence is CASSYKAGGRNEQFF. Here the CDR3 DNA reads TGTGCCAGCAGTTACAAGGCGGGGGGGCGGAATGAGCAGTTCTTC.

This chain joins TRBV7-6 and TRBJ2-3, with TRBD2 as a possible D gene (7 bases). V lost 5 bases, J lost 2 bases, and 23 bases lay in between. CDR1 SGHVS and CDR2 FNYEAQ come from the germline V gene. The CDR3 contains 18 residues. CDR3 in DNA: TGTGCCAGCAGCGGTATTGGGGGGGCTAGCGGATACACAGATACGCAGTATTTT. It specifies CASSGIGGASGYTDTQYF.

V gene TRBV27 combines with J gene TRBJ1-5; D gene unclear. The CDR3 has 14 amino acids. V was pared by 4 bases and J by 2 bases, with 9 bases between. Germline V gives CDR1 MNHEY, CDR2 SMNVEV (reference sequence). The CDR3 coding sequence is TGTGCCAGCAGTTACGGCGGGGGCAATCAGCCCCAGCATTTT. Its protein is CASSYGGGNQPQHF.

The rearrangement joins TRBV7-8 to TRBJ2-5; 9 bases are a match to TRBD1. The CDR3 covers 16 residues. The germline gives CDR1 SGHVS, CDR2 FQNEAQ. V was clipped by 4 bases and J by 5 bases; unmatched bases: 11. The DNA for the CDR3 is TGTGCCAGCAGCTATATAGGCTACAGGGGGCGGGAGACCCAGTACTTC. This codes for CASSYIGYRGRETQYF.

The V and J genes are TRBV29-1 and TRBJ1-2; tentative D call: TRBD1 (5 bases). The CDR3 extends over 17 amino acids. The V and J ends lost 3 bases and 4 bases respectively, with 24 bases between them. Germline V gene data show CDR1 as SQVTM and CDR2 as ANQGSEA. CDR3 DNA sequence: TGCAGCGTTGATACCCAGCAGGGATTCGGGGGAGGCTATGGCTACACCTTC. Translating it yields CSVDTQQGFGGGYGYTF. Full variable domain (outside the CDR3, taken from reference TRBV29-1 and TRBJ1-2): SAVISQKPSRDICQRGTSLTIQCQVDSQVTMMFWYRQQPGQSLTLIATANQGSEATYESGFVIDKFPISRPNLTFSTLTVSNMSPEDSSIYLCSVDTQQGFGGGYGYTFGSGTRLTVV.

This clone was observed once. The V call is TRBV9, the J call TRBJ2-7, with 12 nucleotides matching TRBD2. Germline loops: CDR1 SGDLS, CDR2 YYNGEE. V dropped 4 bases and J dropped 3; count of bases not matched to a gene: 2. CDR3 length: 14 residues. CDR3 coding DNA: TGTGCCAGCAGCTCGACTAGCGGGGGCTACGAGCAGTACTTC. Encoded protein: CASSSTSGGYEQYF.

In DNA, the CDR3 is TGTGCCTGGAGCGGGACAGGGGGAGCTTATAGCAATCAGCCCCAGCATTTT. Residues: CAWSGTGGAYSNQPQHF. This chain uses TRBV30 with TRBJ1-5; 11 bases line up with TRBD1. Unmatched junction bases numbered 7, after V lost 3 bases and J lost 0 bases. CDR1 GTSNPN and CDR2 SVGIG come from the germline V gene (reference sequence). The CDR3 extends over 17 amino acids.

The CDR3 DNA sequence: TGTGCCAGCAGAGGTACAGGGGGAGACACCGGGGAGCTGTTTTTT. This translates into CASRGTGGDTGELFF. The rearrangement links TRBV2 to TRBJ2-2, with 8 bases that match TRBD1. The CDR3 is 15 residues long. Trimming cost V 6 bases and J 3 bases; bases outside gene matches: 6. Germline V CDR1 and CDR2: SNHLY, FYNNEI.

The chain couples TRBV9 to TRBJ2-3; the match to TRBD2 covers 9 bases. Per the germline V gene, CDR1 is SGDLS and CDR2 is YYNGEE. V was clipped by 0 bases and J by 5 bases; unmatched bases: 10. The CDR3 totals 17 residues. The CDR3 DNA sequence: TGTGCCAGCAGCGTAGTTGGCGGGAGGGCCTCAGGAGATACGCAGTATTTT. It is translated as CASSVVGGRASGDTQYF.

The chain employs TRBV7-9 and TRBJ2-2; D gene uncertain. With 1 base removed from V and 5 bases from J, the gap between germline ends came to 5 bases. The CDR3 consists of 13 residues. CDR1 SEHNR and CDR2 FQNEAQ come from the germline V gene (reference sequence). The CDR3 DNA follows: TGTGCCAGCAGCTTAGGCCGGACCGGGGAGCTGTTTTTT. Its protein is CASSLGRTGELFF.

The chain links TRBV6-5 to TRBJ2-2; D is possibly TRBD2 (5 bases). Trimming took 6 bases from V and 1 from J, leaving 12 bases between them. CDR1 and CDR2 (germline): MNHEY, SVGAGI. CDR3 size: 15 residues. The CDR3 coding sequence is TGTGCCAGCAGGAGAGTTGCGGGGAACACCGGGGAGCTGTTTTTT. Amino acid sequence: CASRRVAGNTGELFF.

V is TRBV28 and J is TRBJ2-7; weak D call: TRBD2 (6 bases). V lost 4 bases to trimming and J lost 0 bases, with 16 bases between them. This CDR3 has 16 residues. Germline CDR1 reads MDHEN; CDR2 reads SYDVKM. CDR3 nucleotides: TGTGCCAGCAGTTCACCCGGTCGGGGGAACTCCTACGAGCAGTACTTC. It encodes CASSSPGRGNSYEQYF.

The V call is TRBV28, the J call TRBJ2-7, with a weak D call TRBD1 (7 bases). Germline V CDR1 and CDR2: MDHEN, SYDVKM. V lost 3 bases and J 7 bases, leaving 16 bases between the germline ends. CDR3 length: 14 amino acids. CDR3 coding DNA: TGTGCCAGCAGTTTCAGTGCAGGGGGGCGTGAGCAGTACTTC. Translation gives CASSFSAGGREQYF.

This clone was counted a few times. The V gene is TRBV7-3, the J gene TRBJ1-1; TRBD1 is a possible D gene (6 bases). The CDR3 is 17 residues long. V was shortened by 2 bases and J by 1 base, with 17 bases between the two germline ends. Looked up from germline, CDR1 is SGHTA and CDR2 is FQGTGA. The CDR3 bases are TGTGCCAGCAGCTTATGGGGCAGGGGTCAACCGAACACTGAAGCTTTCTTT. This sequence encodes CASSLWGRGQPNTEAFF.

The chain uses TRBV28 and TRBJ2-1; TRBD1 matches 8 bases. Unmatched junction bases numbered 15, after V lost 5 bases and J lost 9 bases. The CDR3 runs to 16 residues. The germline CDR1 and CDR2 sequences are MDHEN and SYDVKM. The CDR3 protein is CASSPKDRAVSGEQFF. The CDR3 region has the DNA TGTGCCAGCAGTCCTAAGGACAGGGCCGTTTCTGGTGAGCAGTTCTTC.

This clone has a handful of counts. J is TRBJ2-1 and V is TRBV27; D is unclear. CDR1 MNHEY and CDR2 SMNVEV come from the germline V gene (reference sequence). V lost 0 bases to trimming and J lost 8 bases, with 5 bases between them. The CDR3 length is 12 residues. The CDR3 bases are TGTGCCAGCAGTTTATCAAGCCATGAGCAGTTCTTC. Its protein product is CASSLSSHEQFF.

The CDR3 sequence is CASRLEADTQYF. The CDR3 region has the DNA TGTGCCAGCAGGTTAGAGGCAGATACGCAGTATTTT. V usage is TRBV27 and J usage is TRBJ2-3, with no clear D. CDR1 and CDR2 from the germline V gene are MNHEY and SMNVEV (reference sequence). The CDR3 is 12 amino acids. V lost 6 bases, J lost 4 bases, and 8 bases lay in between.

The genes are TRBV28 and TRBJ1-1, with a tentative D call TRBD1 (5 bases). The CDR3 loop spans 13 amino acids. Trimming shortened V by 11 bases and J by 5 bases, and 18 bases separated the two germline ends. In germline, CDR1 is MDHEN, CDR2 SYDVKM. CDR3 nucleotide sequence: TGTGCCTATTCCATGGGGGGTTATACTGAAGCTTTCTTT. Protein sequence: CAYSMGGYTEAFF.

V and J are TRBV4-2 and TRBJ2-5; 9 nucleotides agree with TRBD2. CDR3 length: 16 amino acids. Germline V gives CDR1 LGHNA, CDR2 YNFKEQ. Germline trimming cut 0 bases from V and 1 base from J; bases unmatched to any gene: 3. The CDR3 coding sequence is TGTGCCAGCAGCCAAGAAGGGACTAGCTTCCAAGAGACCCAGTACTTC. Translating gives CASSQEGTSFQETQYF.

A single count supports this clone. The chain has TRBV19 and TRBJ2-7; D might be TRBD1 (5 bases). The CDR3 totals 14 residues. V was clipped by 5 bases and J by 7 bases, with 18 bases between them. CDR1 is LNHDA and CDR2 is SQIVND in the germline V gene (reference sequence). The CDR3 loop reads CASSVDTYKGEQYF. The CDR3 coding sequence is TGTGCCAGTAGTGTGGACACCTATAAGGGAGAGCAGTACTTC. Supplemented by reference TRBV19 and TRBJ2-7, the full variable domain reads DGGITQSPKYLFRKEGQNVTLSCEQNLNHDAMYWYRQDPGQGLRLIYYSQIVNDFQKGDIAEGYSVSREKKESFPLTVTSAQKNPTAFYLCASSVDTYKGEQYFGPGTRLTVT.

This chain uses TRBV29-1 with TRBJ2-7; TRBD1 matches at 8 bases. V lost 7 bases, J lost 3 bases, and 8 bases stayed unmatched. Germline V gives CDR1 SQVTM, CDR2 ANQGSEA. The CDR3 has 13 residues. CDR3 residues: CSALGQEFYEQYF. CDR3 coding DNA: TGCAGCGCCCTGGGACAGGAATTCTACGAGCAGTACTTC.